The rows below give T cell receptor beta chains drawn from one sample of a study of cytomegalovirus exposure and HLA in healthy donors. Profiled with immunoSEQ multiplex PCR; TCRdb holds only in-frame clones, not every one. The sample lists 120,000 or so clones, over 65% occurring once. Source material: PBMCs. These receptors were taken from a woman between 45 and 60 years old in good health and CMV-seropositive. CDR3s include the opening cysteine and the closing phenylalanine or tryptophan. A D gene is named only where the DNA matches it firmly. Size values are once, few and many counts, or a class for expanded clones, and some rows have none.

TRBJ1-1 - TRBV2 - TGTGCCAGCAGTGGGTACAGGAGCACTGAAGCTTTCTTT CASSGYRSTEAFF
TRBJ1-1 - TRBV11-2 - TGTGCCAGCAGCTTAGCCCAGTACACTGAAGCTTTCTTT CASSLAQYTEAFF
TRBJ1-2 TRBD1 TRBV5-5 once TGTGCCAGCAGCATAAACCCGGGACAGGGGTATGGCTACACCTTC CASSINPGQGYGYTF
TRBJ2-4 - TRBV5-8 - TGTGCCAGCACTTCCCTAAACATTCAGTACTTC CASTSLNIQYF
TRBJ2-2 TRBD2 TRBV7-2 - TGTGCCAGCAGCCGACTAGCGGGAGTTGCCGGGGAGCTGTTTTTT CASSRLAGVAGELFF
TRBJ1-5 TRBD1 TRBV6-5 - TGTGCCAGCAGCCCACAGGGGGCAATTCAGCCCCAGCATTTT CASSPQGAIQPQHF
TRBJ2-7 TRBD2 TRBV25-1 - TGTGCCAGCAGTGTAGCGGGGGCCTACGAGCAGTACTTC CASSVAGAYEQYF
TRBJ2-1 TRBD1 TRBV7-2 few TGTGCCAGCAGCTTAGGATACTACAGGGGGAACAATGAGCAGTTCTTC CASSLGYYRGNNEQFF
TRBJ2-3 - TRBV5-1 - TGCGCCAGCAGCTTGGGGGCAGGGTTTGATACGCAGTATTTT CASSLGAGFDTQYF
TRBJ1-1 - TRBV4-3 few TGCGCCAGCAGCCCATCTTCAGTCTCAGGGCGGACTGAAGCTTTCTTT CASSPSSVSGRTEAFF
TRBJ2-5 - TRBV7-8 - TGTGCCAGCAGCTTAGCGTGGAGGTGGGAGACCCAGTACTTC CASSLAWRWETQYF
TRBJ2-7 TRBD1 TRBV30 few TGTGCCTGGAGGGGCCGGGACAGGGGGAACGAGCAGTACTTC CAWRGRDRGNEQYF
TRBJ2-2 TRBD1 TRBV27 - TGTGCCAGCAGTGGTCAGGGGGCGCGCACCGGGGAGCTGTTTTTT CASSGQGARTGELFF
TRBJ1-1 - TRBV14 - TGTGCCAGCAGCCCCCAGGGGCTTATTCACGTAGCTTTCTTT CASSPQGLIHVAFF
TRBJ1-4 TRBD1 TRBV6-1 - TGTGCCAGCAGTGAATGGAAGGAGGGGGCAGGGGCCTTTACAACTAATGAAAAACTGTTTTTT CASSEWKEGAGAFTTNEKLFF
TRBJ2-1 TRBD2 TRBV5-4 - TGTGCCAGCAGCTACGGACTAGCGGGTGACAATGAGCAGTTCTTC CASSYGLAGDNEQFF
TRBJ2-1 TRBD2 TRBV7-2 - TGTGCCAGCAGCCCAACTAGCGGGGGGGCCCGGGATGAGCAGTTCTTC CASSPTSGGARDEQFF
TRBJ2-1 - TRBV7-2 - TGTGCCAGCAGCTTAGAAGGACAGTACTACAATGAGCAGTTCTTC CASSLEGQYYNEQFF
TRBJ1-4 - TRBV30 - TGTGCCTGGAAGTATCAGAGACAGTCAAATGAAAAACTGTTTTTT CAWKYQRQSNEKLFF
TRBJ1-6 - TRBV6-4 - TGTGCCAGCAGTAATACAGGGAATTCACCCCTCCACTTT CASSNTGNSPLHF
TRBJ1-2 TRBD1 TRBV7-3 few TGTGCCAGCAGTCTTGAAGGGGGCATGGACTATGGCTACACCTTC CASSLEGGMDYGYTF
TRBJ1-1 - TRBV5-1 - TGCGCCAGCAGCCCCCAGGGGTCGAATATGAACACTGAAGCTTTCTTT CASSPQGSNMNTEAFF
TRBJ2-7 - TRBV7-2 - TGTGCCAGCAGCTTAGGGGGGGGCTCCGGCTACGAGCAGTACTTC CASSLGGGSGYEQYF
TRBJ2-7 TRBD2 TRBV7-9 - TGTGCCAGCAGCCCCCAGCGGGATCCCTACGAGCAGTACTTC CASSPQRDPYEQYF
TRBJ2-3 - TRBV30 - TGTGCCTGGAGAGTACTAGGACAGGATACGCAGTATTTT CAWRVLGQDTQYF